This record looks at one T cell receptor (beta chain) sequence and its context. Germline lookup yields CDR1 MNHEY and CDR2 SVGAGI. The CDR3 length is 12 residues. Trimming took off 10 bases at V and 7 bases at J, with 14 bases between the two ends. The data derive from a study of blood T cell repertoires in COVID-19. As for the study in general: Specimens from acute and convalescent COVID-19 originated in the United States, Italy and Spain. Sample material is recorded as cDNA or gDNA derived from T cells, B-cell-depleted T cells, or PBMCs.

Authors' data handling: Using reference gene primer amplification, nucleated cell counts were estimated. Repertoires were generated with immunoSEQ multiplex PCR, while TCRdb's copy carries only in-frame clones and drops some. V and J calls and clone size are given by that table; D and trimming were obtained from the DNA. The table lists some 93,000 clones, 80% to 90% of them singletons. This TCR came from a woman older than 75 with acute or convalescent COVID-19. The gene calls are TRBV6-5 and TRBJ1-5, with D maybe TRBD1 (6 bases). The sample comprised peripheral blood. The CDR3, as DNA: TGTGCCACTTCACCGAGGGGGCAGCCCCAGCATTTT. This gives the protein CATSPRGQPQHF.